Following are 27 T cell receptor beta chains from one sample sequenced in a study of cytomegalovirus exposure and HLA in healthy donors. Primers for the PCR totalled 60 Vbeta and 13 Jbeta. The method was immunoSEQ multiplex PCR; TCRdb's version includes in-frame clones alone and lacks a portion of them. In the table there are 150,000 to 170,000 clones, more than 75% of which are singletons. Sequencing was carried out using PBMCs. All receptors come from a woman in her thirties or forties in good health and CMV-seropositive.

The J gene is TRBJ2-7, the V gene TRBV18; TRBD2 agrees at 10 bases. CDR1 KGHSH and CDR2 LQKENI come from the germline V gene. The junction had 3 bases not matched to a gene; V was cut back by 8 bases and J by 2 bases. The CDR3 is made up of 13 amino acids. CDR3 residues: CASRTSGTYEQYF. Written as DNA, the CDR3 is TGTGCCAGCCGGACTAGCGGTACCTACGAGCAGTACTTC.

A few counts support this clone. This chain uses TRBV5-6 with TRBJ2-3, with 9 bases fitting TRBD2. Germline CDR1 and CDR2: SGHDT and YYEEEE. The ends lost 6 bases at V and 4 bases at J; junction bases unmatched: 12. This CDR3 contains 16 residues. CDR3 nucleotides: TGTGCCAGCACCGAATATAGCGGGAGTGGGTCAGATACGCAGTATTTT. Translation gives CASTEYSGSGSDTQYF.

This clone has only a few counts. The chain links TRBV5-1 to TRBJ2-5, with TRBD2 as a possible D gene (5 bases). Germline CDR1 and CDR2: SGHRS and YFSETQ. Between the trimmed V and J ends, which lost 2 bases and 2 bases, there was a span of 16 bases. This CDR3 has 16 amino acids. CDR3 region: CASSLGLADIQETQYF. The CDR3 DNA follows: TGCGCCAGCAGCTTAGGCCTAGCCGATATTCAAGAGACCCAGTACTTC.

The chain is built from TRBV19 and TRBJ2-7, with D maybe TRBD1 (5 bases). This CDR3 has 13 residues. CDR1 is LNHDA and CDR2 is SQIVND in the germline V gene (reference sequence). V gave up 5 bases and J gave up 2 bases, with 10 bases separating them. CDR3: CASSPDITYEQYF. The CDR3 DNA is TGTGCCAGTAGTCCGGACATAACCTACGAGCAGTACTTC.

This chain connects TRBV2 to TRBJ2-7; 10 bases map to TRBD2. The CDR3 runs 13 residues. V shed 11 bases, J shed 4 bases, and the junction held 8 bases outside the gene matches. Germline V gives CDR1 SNHLY, CDR2 FYNNEI. The CDR3 sequence: CAGQAGGRYEQYF. CDR3 coding DNA: TGTGCCGGTCAAGCGGGAGGGCGGTACGAGCAGTACTTC.

J is TRBJ1-1 and V is TRBV29-1; no clear D. The V gene's germline CDR1 is SQVTM and CDR2 ANQGSEA. CDR3 length equals 11 residues. V gave up 1 base and J gave up 4 bases, with 4 bases separating them. The CDR3 region is CSVEGATEAFF. CDR3 DNA sequence: TGCAGCGTTGAAGGGGCCACTGAAGCTTTCTTT.

This chain joins TRBV5-1 and TRBJ1-4, with D unclear. The CDR3 loop spans 15 amino acids. CDR1 and CDR2 (germline): SGHRS, YFSETQ. The V end was cut by 0 bases, the J end by 6 bases, with 12 bases between. For the CDR3, the DNA is TGCGCCAGCAGCTTGGGCTCTACCTCCCATGAAAAACTGTTTTTT. This translates into CASSLGSTSHEKLFF.

The chain joins TRBV28 to TRBJ2-7; TRBD2 matches at 13 bases. From germline, CDR1 is MDHEN and CDR2 SYDVKM. The CDR3 is 16 residues long. The V gene end was trimmed by 4 bases and the J gene end by 7 bases; junction bases not matched to a gene: 10. The CDR3 loop reads CASSYQLAGGRGEQYF. The CDR3 bases are TGTGCCAGCAGTTATCAACTAGCGGGAGGGAGAGGGGAGCAGTACTTC.

The gene calls are TRBV2 and TRBJ1-6, with D possibly matching TRBD1 (5 bases). The CDR3 length is 15 residues. Germline loops: CDR1 SNHLY, CDR2 FYNNEI. V lost 8 bases, J lost 0 bases, and 11 bases lay in between. The CDR3 region is CASGAPSSYNSPLHF. The CDR3, as DNA: TGTGCCAGCGGGGCGCCGAGCTCCTATAATTCACCCCTCCACTTT.

V usage is TRBV5-6 and J usage is TRBJ2-1, with 7 bases fitting TRBD1. The trim removed 3 bases at V and 4 bases at J, leaving 10 bases unmatched. Per the germline V gene, CDR1 is SGHDT and CDR2 is YYEEEE. CDR3 length: 16 residues. CDR3 protein: CASSYPGQGVYNEQFF. The CDR3 DNA reads as TGTGCCAGCAGCTACCCGGGGCAGGGGGTGTACAATGAGCAGTTCTTC.

The chain carries TRBV10-1 and TRBJ2-1; D is unresolved. Germline CDR1 reads WNHNN; CDR2 reads SYGVQD (reference sequence). The CDR3 is made up of 13 amino acids. V dropped 3 bases and J dropped 2 bases, with 5 bases sitting between them. The CDR3 loop reads CASSDAPYNEQFF. The CDR3 nucleotides read TGCGCCAGCAGTGATGCGCCCTACAATGAGCAGTTCTTC.

This chain links TRBV11-2 with TRBJ2-1; 11 positions agree with TRBD2. Losses at the gene ends were 1 base for V and 5 bases for J; bases not matched to a gene: 4. Germline V CDR1 and CDR2: SGHAT, FQNNGV. The CDR3 runs 16 residues. The CDR3 sequence: CASSLGIAGGHNEQFF. CDR3 coding DNA: TGTGCCAGCAGCTTAGGGATAGCGGGAGGGCACAATGAGCAGTTCTTC.

V usage is TRBV15 and J usage is TRBJ1-5; D gene unclear. Germline values: CDR1 LNHNV, CDR2 YYDKDF (reference sequence). V was cut by 2 bases and J by 9 bases, with 11 bases left in between. The CDR3 has 13 amino acids. The chain's CDR3 is CATSRTPSGPQHF. The DNA for the CDR3 is TGTGCCACCAGCAGAACCCCGTCAGGGCCCCAGCATTTT.

CDR3 sequence reads: CASSLVQDRYEQYF. Here the CDR3 DNA reads TGTGCCAGCAGCTTAGTACAGGACCGCTACGAGCAGTACTTC. The rearrangement uses TRBV11-2 and TRBJ2-7; a possible D gene is TRBD1 (5 bases). V lost 1 base, J lost 3 bases, and 10 bases lay in between. In germline, CDR1 is SGHAT, CDR2 FQNNGV. This CDR3 is built from 14 residues. The whole variable domain, filled in from reference TRBV11-2 and TRBJ2-7, reads EAGVAQSPRYKIIEKRQSVAFWCNPISGHATLYWYQQILGQGPKLLIQFQNNGVVDDSQLPKDRFSAERLKGVDSTLKIQPAKLEDSAVYLCASSLVQDRYEQYFGPGTRLTVT.

V and J are TRBV4-2 and TRBJ1-5; TRBD1 might be the D (5 bases). Germline CDR1 and CDR2: LGHNA and YNFKEQ. The CDR3 sequence is 17 residues long. V gave up 0 bases and J gave up 6 bases, with 18 bases separating them. Written as DNA, the CDR3 is TGTGCCAGCAGCCAAGATACAGGAAGGATGGTAACTCAGCCCCAGCATTTT. Protein product: CASSQDTGRMVTQPQHF.

The V gene is TRBV5-1, the J gene TRBJ2-1; D gene uncertain. Trimming left V 0 bases short and J 4 bases short, with 8 bases between. The CDR3 sequence is 14 residues long. Germline values: CDR1 SGHRS, CDR2 YFSETQ. CDR3 amino acids: CASSLDSRYNEQFF. CDR3 in DNA: TGCGCCAGCAGCTTGGATAGTCGATACAATGAGCAGTTCTTC. Together with reference TRBV5-1 and TRBJ2-1, the CDR3 gives the full variable domain: KAGVTQTPRYLIKTRGQQVTLSCSPISGHRSVSWYQQTPGQGLQFLFEYFSETQRNKGNFPGRFSGRQFSNSRSEMNVSTLELGDSALYLCASSLDSRYNEQFFGPGTRLTVL.

CDR3 nucleotide sequence: TGTGCCCTGACTAGCGGGAGGAACAATGAGCAGTTCTTC. Its protein is CALTSGRNNEQFF. The rearrangement joins TRBV30 to TRBJ2-1, with 13 bases that match TRBD2. The CDR3 spans 13 residues. V gave up 8 bases and J gave up 5 bases; unmatched junction bases: 3. CDR1 is GTSNPN and CDR2 is SVGIG in the germline V gene (reference sequence).

This clone was recorded a few times. The chain links TRBV6-5 to TRBJ1-1; D is possibly TRBD1 (5 bases). Trimming took 0 bases from V and 0 from J, leaving 11 bases between them. Germline V gene sequence: CDR1 MNHEY, CDR2 SVGAGI. This CDR3 spans 16 amino acids. The CDR3 region is CASSYSLGEVNTEAFF. The CDR3 nucleotides are TGTGCCAGCAGTTACTCCTTGGGGGAGGTGAACACTGAAGCTTTCTTT.

This rearrangement joins TRBV30 to TRBJ1-1; maybe TRBD1 (6 bases). The CDR3 runs to 12 residues. With 4 bases removed from V and 3 bases from J, the gap between germline ends came to 9 bases. The germline V gene encodes CDR1 GTSNPN and CDR2 SVGIG (reference sequence). The CDR3 sequence is CAWTGGHTEAFF. CDR3 nucleotides: TGTGCCTGGACGGGGGGCCACACTGAAGCTTTCTTT. Full variable domain (outside the CDR3, taken from reference TRBV30 and TRBJ1-1): SQTIHQWPATLVQPVGSPLSLECTVEGTSNPNLYWYRQAAGRGLQLLFYSVGIGQISSEVPQNLSASRPQDRQFILSSKKLLLSDSGFYLCAWTGGHTEAFFGQGTRLTVV.

The gene calls are TRBV27 and TRBJ1-5; TRBD1 might be the D (6 bases). V dropped 10 bases and J dropped 0 bases, with 10 bases sitting between them. In germline, CDR1 is MNHEY, CDR2 SMNVEV (reference sequence). This CDR3 has 13 residues. CDR3 DNA: TGTGCCACAGGACAGTATAGCAATCAGCCCCAGCATTTT. Protein product: CATGQYSNQPQHF.

The chain recombines TRBV7-9 with TRBJ1-1; 7 positions agree with TRBD1. Germline loops: CDR1 SEHNR, CDR2 FQNEAQ (reference sequence). Trimming took 1 base from V and 3 from J; bases not matched to a gene: 8. The CDR3 has 16 residues. The CDR3 protein is CASSLGRQGLDTEAFF. The CDR3 region has the DNA TGTGCCAGCAGCTTAGGGAGACAGGGTTTGGACACTGAAGCTTTCTTT.

V gene TRBV27 combines with J gene TRBJ1-5; 10 nucleotides agree with TRBD1. CDR3 length equals 17 residues. CDR1 is MNHEY and CDR2 is SMNVEV in the germline V gene (reference sequence). V lost 6 bases and J lost 0; bases outside the gene matches: 8. The CDR3 DNA reads as TGTGCCAGCAGGGGCTTTGGGACAGGGGTTAGCAATCAGCCCCAGCATTTT. Protein product: CASRGFGTGVSNQPQHF.

Note on this clone: Germline and junction disagree at one end, which may indicate a read error. This sequence joins TRBV7-9 and TRBJ1-3; 10 bases agree with TRBD1. The CDR3 has 13 amino acids. CDR1 and CDR2 from the germline V gene are SEHNR and FQNEAQ (reference sequence). CDR3 in amino acids: CASSSGTGAGVGF. CDR3 DNA sequence: TGTGCCAGCAGCTCTGGGACAGGGGCGGGAGTAGGCTTT.

This clone was picked up one time. The genes are TRBV2 and TRBJ1-5, with a possible D match to TRBD1 (5 bases). The CDR3 is 16 amino acids. V dropped 5 bases and J dropped 2 bases, with 16 bases sitting between them. The germline V gene encodes CDR1 SNHLY and CDR2 FYNNEI. This CDR3 is CASSRRSGDGNQPQHF. For the CDR3, the DNA is TGTGCCAGCAGTCGTCGTTCGGGGGATGGCAATCAGCCCCAGCATTTT. Together with reference TRBV2 and TRBJ1-5, the CDR3 gives the full variable domain: EPEVTQTPSHQVTQMGQEVILRCVPISNHLYFYWYRQILGQKVEFLVSFYNNEISEKSEIFDDQFSVERPDGSNFTLKIRSTKLEDSAMYFCASSRRSGDGNQPQHFGDGTRLSIL.

The gene calls are TRBV19 and TRBJ1-1; D gene ambiguous. CDR1 and CDR2 from the germline V gene are LNHDA and SQIVND (reference sequence). The CDR3 covers 15 residues. V lost 5 bases, J lost 0 bases, and 13 bases lay in between. As DNA, the CDR3 is TGTGCCAGTAGTGCCTTAGGGAGTCTGAACACTGAAGCTTTCTTT. Translating gives CASSALGSLNTEAFF.

The gene calls are TRBV2 and TRBJ2-5; the D gene is possibly TRBD1 (6 bases). Germline CDR1 reads SNHLY; CDR2 reads FYNNEI. The V end lost 6 bases, the J end lost 5 bases, and 13 bases lay between the germline ends. This CDR3 has 13 residues. This chain's CDR3 is CASRPGTFETQYF. The CDR3 bases are TGTGCCAGCAGGCCCGGGACATTTGAGACCCAGTACTTC.

Of note for this clone: Distinct nucleotide sequences in the sample also encode this CDR3. The chain employs TRBV5-6 and TRBJ2-7; 7 bases line up with TRBD2. V lost 3 bases and J lost 7; bases outside the gene matches: 13. The CDR3 loop spans 15 amino acids. Germline V gives CDR1 SGHDT, CDR2 YYEEEE. This CDR3 is CASSSWEGAVYEQYF. The CDR3 DNA reads as TGTGCCAGCAGCTCTTGGGAGGGTGCGGTCTATGAGCAGTACTTC. Full variable domain (rest looked up from reference TRBV5-6 and TRBJ2-7): DAGVTQSPTHLIKTRGQQVTLRCSPKSGHDTVSWYQQALGQGPQFIFQYYEEEERQRGNFPDRFSGHQFPNYSSELNVNALLLGDSALYLCASSSWEGAVYEQYFGPGTRLTVT.